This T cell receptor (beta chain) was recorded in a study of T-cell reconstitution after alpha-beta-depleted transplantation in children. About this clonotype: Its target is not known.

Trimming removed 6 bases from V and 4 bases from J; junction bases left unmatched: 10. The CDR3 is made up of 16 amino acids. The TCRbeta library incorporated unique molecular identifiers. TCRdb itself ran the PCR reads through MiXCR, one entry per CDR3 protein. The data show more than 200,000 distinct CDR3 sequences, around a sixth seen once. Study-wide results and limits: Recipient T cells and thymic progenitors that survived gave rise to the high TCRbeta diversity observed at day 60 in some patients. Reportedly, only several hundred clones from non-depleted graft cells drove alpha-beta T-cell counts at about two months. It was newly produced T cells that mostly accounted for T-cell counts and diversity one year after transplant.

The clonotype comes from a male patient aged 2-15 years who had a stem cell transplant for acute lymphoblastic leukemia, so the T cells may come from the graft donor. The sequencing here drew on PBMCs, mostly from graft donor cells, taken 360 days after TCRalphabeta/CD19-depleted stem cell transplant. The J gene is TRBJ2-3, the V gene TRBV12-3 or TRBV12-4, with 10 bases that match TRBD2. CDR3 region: CASSVKAGGRADTQYF. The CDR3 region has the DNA TGTGCCAGCAGCGTAAAAGCGGGGGGGAGGGCAGATACGCAGTATTTT.